This T cell receptor beta chain was recorded in a study of graft-versus-host responses after intestinal transplantation (dated by TCRdb to the early 2020s). Regarding the complete study: Recipients received multivisceral, liver-intestinal, or isolated intestinal transplants. The cohort enrolled around 25 intestinal transplant recipients including one retransplant, and a few patients lacking pretransplant specimens were excluded. To identify alloreactive clones, pre-transplant mixed lymphocyte reaction products were sequenced and then compared with unstimulated pre-transplant donor and recipient T cells. Samples from a few later patients were sequenced in-house on an Illumina MiSeq with MiXCR processing rather than by the commercial service. After intestinal transplantation, graft-versus-host and host-versus-graft alloreactive T cell clones were followed in the graft, circulation and bone marrow using bulk TCR-beta CDR3 sequencing. Donor T cell macrochimerism was defined as a peak of at least 4% donor T cells among recipient peripheral blood mononuclear cells. All recipients received anti-thymocyte globulin induction followed by maintenance tacrolimus and steroids for two to four years. Study-wide findings and limitations: GvH clones were found in recipient bone marrow, and some of the GvH clones appeared earlier in ileal mucosa or blood, which is consistent with an intestinal mucosal origin. High GvH to HvG T cell clonal ratios were observed in the allografts of patients with donor T cell macrochimerism. Early after transplant, peak levels of circulating GvH clones were associated with declines in HvG clones. Conclusions were limited by the relatively low number and heterogeneity of intestinal transplant patients.

CDR1 and CDR2 are read off the germline V gene (reference sequence) as LNHDA and SQIVND. Trimming removed 5 bases from V and 9 bases from J, leaving 17 bases between the germline ends. Measured from the cysteine to the phenylalanine, the CDR3 is 14 residues long. The entry retains the CDR3 DNA only, 42 bases that are in frame from base 1. The method behind the library was the immunoSEQ multiplex PCR assay. In most patients, genomic DNA was isolated using the Qiagen DNeasy Blood and Tissue Kit and sent frozen to Adaptive Biotechnologies for TCR sequencing. For most patients, high-throughput TCR-beta CDR3 sequencing of genomic DNA was performed by Adaptive Biotechnologies. As for the authors' bioinformatics: TCR sequencing data for more than 15 patients were retrieved from Adaptive's ImmunoSEQ software; three other patients were processed with MiXCR and VDJtools. To correct CD4 versus CD8 sorting errors, sequences present in both subsets at a frequency ratio below 5:1 were removed. Because the origin of CDR3 nucleotide sequences shared between donor and recipient could not be assigned, those sequences were removed. To be classed as alloreactive, a clone needed at least 2-fold expansion over unstimulated cells and a minimum CFSE-low frequency of 0.002% (template counts) or 0.001% (read counts). A clone was considered mappable if detected in the sequenced pre-transplant spleen, lymph node, or MLR CFSE-low populations of the donor or recipient. The cumulative frequency of alloreactive clones was calculated as a percentage of all sequences, weighted by copy number. Sourced from immuneACCESS, this table was stored by TCRdb with only in-frame sequences that have V and J called. A share of the clones is absent; for the studies checked, an unresolved V gene accounts for under half, and the remainder has no known explanation. V and J calls plus clone size are reproduced from that table; the DNA served to infer D and trimming. The sample table lists around 90,000 clones, about nine tenths of them with a count of one. The ten largest clonotypes hold about 0.062% of the sample.

Explained via the paper, the time point label denotes: cells obtained before transplantation from donor or recipient. CD3+CD4+ and CD3+CD8+ populations were FACS-sorted from unstimulated pre-transplant donor and recipient cells taken from spleen or lymph nodes. With respect to this clone: The antigen it recognizes is unknown. Within one base of it there is no much larger clone, and no base qualities were kept.

The chain was built from TRBV19 and TRBJ1-5, with TRBD1 as a weak D call on 5 bases. This material consisted of unstimulated CD8+ T cells sorted from spleen or lymph node cells, taken before transplant. The sequence came from a human donor who was the organ donor for an intestinal transplant. The bases read TGTGCCAGTAGTTGGGGGAGGACCCTAGGGCCCCAGCATTTT. Its protein reads: CASSWGRTLGPQHF.